The entry below gives a single T cell receptor beta chain sequence along with its context. This specimen belongs to a study of blood T cell repertoires in COVID-19. Across the study: PBMCs, B-cell-depleted T cells, or T cells were the source of the cDNA or gDNA that made up the material.

The CDR3 extends over 15 amino acids. Original data processing: Reference gene primer amplification in the assay estimated nucleated cell counts. Using immunoSEQ multiplex PCR, the repertoire was profiled, and TCRdb retains in-frame clones only, with some absent. V and J calls and clone size are given by that table; D and trimming were obtained from the DNA. Counted here are roughly 260,000 clones, 75% to 90% occurring once; the ten biggest clones make up roughly 2.2%. The V call is TRBV21-1, the J call TRBJ1-6; no DNA check was done on the table's D call, TRBD1. TRBV21-1 is a listed pseudogene. The sequencing input was peripheral blood. This TCR was recovered from a woman in her 50s who had recovered from COVID-19. The DNA for the CDR3 is TGTGCCAGCAGCCCCCGGGACAGATATAATTCACCCCTCCACTTT. This translates into CASSPRDRYNSPLHF.